This TCR beta chain was observed in a study of blood T cells in healthy people across ages. The CDR3 covers 15 residues. CDR1 and CDR2 (germline): SQVTM, ANQGSEA. The V gene lost 0 bases and the J gene lost 0 bases, with 11 bases spanning the gap. It was with a sample-barcoded 5' primer and a J-beta primer mix that a second PCR of roughly 7 to 12 cycles was run. TCRdb ran MiXCR on the 5' RACE reads and lists one entry per CDR3 protein. The profile shows some 860,000 distinct CDR3 sequences, roughly 50% of them singletons. Drawn from each donor were 7.5 to 10 milliliters of peripheral blood. The chain employs TRBV29-1 and TRBJ1-1; D unresolved. Material for sequencing was blood. The clonotype originates from a man aged 40-49 years in good health. CDR3 in DNA: TGCAGCGTTGAAGACCTAGACTATATGAACACTGAAGCTTTCTTT. Translated: CSVEDLDYMNTEAFF.